These 11 T cell receptor beta chains were sequenced from one sample in a study of blood T cell repertoires in COVID-19. Sequenced by immunoSEQ multiplex PCR; TCRdb stores in-frame clones only, minus some. The table shows 60,000 to 90,000 clones, with around 83% occurring only once. Specimen: peripheral blood. The receptors come from a man aged 55 to 69 with COVID-19, enrolled during active disease.

This chain links TRBV6-5 with TRBJ1-5, with a weak D call TRBD1 (6 bases). This CDR3 spans 15 amino acids. The V gene's germline CDR1 is MNHEY and CDR2 SVGAGI. The V end was cut by 7 bases, the J end by 2 bases, with 15 bases between. CDR3 bases: TGTGCCAGCACTAGGACCAGGGGAGGCAATCAGCCCCAGCATTTT. Protein sequence: CASTRTRGGNQPQHF.

The rearrangement links TRBV10-3 to TRBJ1-4; maybe TRBD1 (5 bases). V lost 7 bases to trimming and J lost 4 bases, with 13 bases between them. This CDR3 contains 14 residues. In germline, CDR1 is ENHRY, CDR2 SYGVKD. The chain's CDR3 is CAIKSTDRNEKLFF. Here the CDR3 DNA reads TGTGCCATCAAATCGACAGACCGTAATGAAAAACTGTTTTTT.

This chain connects TRBV15 to TRBJ2-2, with TRBD1 identical over 9 bases. V shed 4 bases, J shed 3 bases, and the junction held 9 bases outside the gene matches. This CDR3 has 17 amino acids. Germline CDR1 and CDR2: LNHNV and YYDKDF (reference sequence). Here the CDR3 DNA reads TGTGCCACCAGCAAAGCCAAGGGACAGGGTTACACCGGGGAGCTGTTTTTT. Translated: CATSKAKGQGYTGELFF.

This sequence joins TRBV18 and TRBJ2-3, with D maybe TRBD1 (5 bases). Trimming removed 3 bases from V and 2 bases from J, with 6 bases in between. Germline V gene data show CDR1 as KGHSH and CDR2 as LQKENI. CDR3 length: 13 amino acids. CDR3 sequence (DNA): TGTGCCAGCTCACCGGACAACACAGATACGCAGTATTTT. It specifies CASSPDNTDTQYF.

The chain links TRBV30 to TRBJ1-2; D unresolved. The CDR3 is 13 residues long. Trimming removed 5 bases at V and 1 base at J, with 11 bases between. Germline V lookup: CDR1 GTSNPN, CDR2 SVGIG (reference sequence). The CDR3 reads CAWGPGFNYGYTF. The CDR3 coding sequence is TGTGCCTGGGGGCCGGGGTTTAACTATGGCTACACCTTC.

The chain links TRBV6-5 to TRBJ1-5; 8 positions agree with TRBD1. V trimming: 6 bases; J trimming: 1 base; junction bases outside the gene matches: 2. Looked up from germline, CDR1 is MNHEY and CDR2 is SVGAGI. This CDR3 region has 14 residues. In nucleotides, the CDR3 is TGTGCCAGCAGCTGGGACAGGAGCAATCAGCCCCAGCATTTT. Encoded protein: CASSWDRSNQPQHF.

This chain connects TRBV2 to TRBJ2-5, with D uncertain. The germline V and J ends were trimmed by 7 bases and 2 bases, with 8 bases remaining between them. Germline assignment: CDR1 SNHLY and CDR2 FYNNEI. The CDR3 totals 12 residues. CDR3 bases: TGTGCCAGCAATCTTATTCAAGAGACCCAGTACTTC. Amino acids: CASNLIQETQYF. Combining the CDR3 with reference TRBV2 and TRBJ2-5 gives the whole variable domain EPEVTQTPSHQVTQMGQEVILRCVPISNHLYFYWYRQILGQKVEFLVSFYNNEISEKSEIFDDQFSVERPDGSNFTLKIRSTKLEDSAMYFCASNLIQETQYFGPGTRLLVL.

The chain employs TRBV27 and TRBJ1-4; 7 nucleotides align to TRBD1. This CDR3 region has 15 residues. The ends lost 7 bases at V and 4 bases at J; junction bases unmatched: 9. Looked up from germline, CDR1 is MNHEY and CDR2 is SMNVEV (reference sequence). The CDR3, as DNA: TGTGCCAGCATCCTGTGGGACAGTCTTAATGAAAAACTGTTTTTT. Its translation: CASILWDSLNEKLFF.

The rearrangement uses TRBV5-1 and TRBJ2-1; D possibly corresponds to TRBD2 (6 bases). The CDR3 is 17 residues long. V gave up 3 bases and J gave up 3 bases, with 19 bases separating them. CDR1 is SGHRS, CDR2 YFSETQ, per germline. CDR3 region: CASSSPLAASSYNEQFF. CDR3 coding DNA: TGCGCCAGCAGCTCCCCGTTAGCGGCTAGCAGCTACAATGAGCAGTTCTTC.

The chain's CDR3 is CASSEALSANTGELFF. CDR3 DNA: TGTGCCAGCAGTGAAGCCCTGTCCGCGAACACCGGGGAGCTGTTTTTT. The chain couples TRBV6-1 to TRBJ2-2, with D unresolved. This CDR3 has 16 amino acids. Trimming pared 0 bases from V and 0 bases from J, leaving 8 bases between. Germline values: CDR1 MNHNS, CDR2 SASEGT.

V and J are TRBV2 and TRBJ2-1, with 10 bases lining up with TRBD2. The V gene end was trimmed by 4 bases and the J gene end by 12 bases; junction bases not matched to a gene: 27. CDR3 length equals 20 residues. Germline V lookup: CDR1 SNHLY, CDR2 FYNNEI. The CDR3 spells CASSAINSGRAITTIPWQFF. CDR3 coding DNA: TGTGCCAGCAGTGCCATCAACAGCGGGAGGGCCATAACTACAATCCCCTGGCAGTTCTTC.